This note documents a single TCR beta chain sequence. This clonotype was seen a few times. Its binding antigen is unknown. No much larger clone is present one base from it, and per-base qualities are unavailable. The data were obtained in a study of early T cells in non-severe SARS-CoV-2 infection (dated by TCRdb to the early 2020s). At the level of the whole study: Because TCR sequencing relied on bulk RNA taken from unsorted whole blood, pairing of alpha and beta chains was not possible. Broader findings and caveats from the paper: VDJdb matching was skewed toward anti-spike CD8 responses and likely underestimated virus-specific expansions, missing private and CD4 specificities.

A case-control design nested within a healthcare worker cohort in London, UK, was used, with weekly nasopharyngeal swab PCR tests and blood sampling performed. Healthcare workers were recruited between 23 and 31 March 2020, during the week of the UK lockdown, and were followed weekly for up to about 15 weeks. There are 15 amino acids in the CDR3, from cysteine to valine inclusive. The CDR3 DNA has 45 bases and is translated from base 1. CDR1 and CDR2 were assigned from the germline V gene as ENHRY and SYGVKD. V is shortened by 3 bases, J by 3 bases, and the region joining them spans 15 bases. Libraries were made using 5' RACE. The run used a NextSeq 500. Unique molecular identifiers were attached to individual cDNA molecules in the TCR library protocol so that sequencing error and PCR bias could be corrected. Both TCR alpha and beta chains were sequenced, and tight co-correlation was observed between alpha and beta sequence abundances in each sample. The study's own analysis went as follows. V gene, J gene and CDR3 annotation of TCR sequences was performed with Decombinator V4. TCRs were defined as expanded if a significant change between any two time points was detected under a Poisson model with p below 0.0001. TCR abundances were normalised to the total number of TCRs sequenced per sample and expressed as counts per million. TRAV1-2 paired with TRAJ12, TRAJ20 or TRAJ33 defined MAIT TCRs, while TRAV10 paired with TRAJ18 defined iNKT TCRs. VDJdb, accessed 1 November 2021, was searched for CMV, EBV and SARS-CoV-2 annotated TCRs, excluding TCRs annotated for multiple antigens. TCRdb trimmed public reads at Q25 via fastp, called clones via MiXCR and kept in-frame beta chains. Rows matching on CDR3 protein sequence are summarized as one entry with the most common DNA and genes. TCRdb's processing, not the study's, gives the V and J calls here. Within this sample are 70,000 to 95,000 distinct CDR3 sequences, with about 14% of them counted one time only. The top ten clones comprise approximately 0.54% of the sample.

The rearranged segments are TRBV10-3 and TRBJ2-7; the D call is possibly TRBD1 or TRBD2, each sharing 5 bases. The sequencing input was whole blood. The clonotype comes from an adult who was a healthcare worker with PCR-confirmed SARS-CoV-2 infection or an uninfected control (not recorded which). DNA sequence: TGTGCCATCAGTGAAACCCGGGACGGTATCTACGAGCAGTACGTC. It specifies CAISETRDGIYEQYV.